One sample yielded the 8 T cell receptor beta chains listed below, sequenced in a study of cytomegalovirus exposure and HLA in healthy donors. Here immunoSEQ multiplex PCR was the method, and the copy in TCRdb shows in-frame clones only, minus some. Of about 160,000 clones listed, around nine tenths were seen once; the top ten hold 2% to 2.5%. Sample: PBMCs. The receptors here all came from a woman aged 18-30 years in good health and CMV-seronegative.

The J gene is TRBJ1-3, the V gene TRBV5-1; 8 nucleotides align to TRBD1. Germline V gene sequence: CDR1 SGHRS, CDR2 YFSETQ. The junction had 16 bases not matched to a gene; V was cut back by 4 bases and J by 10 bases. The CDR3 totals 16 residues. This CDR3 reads CASSETGAAIRGTIYF. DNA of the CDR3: TGCGCCAGCAGCGAGACAGGGGCTGCAATACGTGGGACCATATATTTT.

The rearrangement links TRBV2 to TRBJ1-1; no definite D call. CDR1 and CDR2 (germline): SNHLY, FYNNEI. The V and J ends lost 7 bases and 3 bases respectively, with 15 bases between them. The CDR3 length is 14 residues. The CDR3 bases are TGTGCCAGCACGTACCGGGAACGGGACACTGAAGCTTTCTTT. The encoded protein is CASTYRERDTEAFF.

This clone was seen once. CDR3 region: CSVDSPDTQYF. Written as DNA, the CDR3 is TGCAGCGTTGATAGCCCAGATACGCAGTATTTT. The J gene is TRBJ2-3, the V gene TRBV29-1; no definite D call. V was clipped by 3 bases and J by 4 bases, with 5 bases between them. This CDR3 comprises 11 residues. Germline CDR1 SQVTM, CDR2 ANQGSEA.

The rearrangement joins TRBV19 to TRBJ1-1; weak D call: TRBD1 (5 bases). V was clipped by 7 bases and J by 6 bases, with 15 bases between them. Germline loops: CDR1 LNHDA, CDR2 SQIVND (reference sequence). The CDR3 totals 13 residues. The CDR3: CASIDLGVPEAFF. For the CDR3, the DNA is TGTGCCAGTATTGACTTAGGGGTTCCTGAAGCTTTCTTT.

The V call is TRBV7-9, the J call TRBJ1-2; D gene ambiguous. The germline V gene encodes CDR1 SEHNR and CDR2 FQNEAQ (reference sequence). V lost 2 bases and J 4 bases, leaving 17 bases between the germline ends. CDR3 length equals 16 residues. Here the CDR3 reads CASSLTRRETPYGYTF. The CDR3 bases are TGTGCCAGCAGCTTAACGCGGCGGGAGACTCCCTATGGCTACACCTTC.

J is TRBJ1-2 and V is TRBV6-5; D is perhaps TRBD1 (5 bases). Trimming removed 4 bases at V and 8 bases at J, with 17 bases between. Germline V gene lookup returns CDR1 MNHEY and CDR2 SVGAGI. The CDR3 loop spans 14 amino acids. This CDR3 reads CASSWDIGAGGYTF. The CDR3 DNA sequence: TGTGCCAGCAGTTGGGATATAGGGGCGGGAGGCTACACCTTC.

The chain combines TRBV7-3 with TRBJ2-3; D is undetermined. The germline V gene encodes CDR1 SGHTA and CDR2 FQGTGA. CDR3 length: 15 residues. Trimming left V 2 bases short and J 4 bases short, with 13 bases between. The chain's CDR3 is CASSLGPSESDTQYF. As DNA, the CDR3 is TGTGCCAGCAGCTTAGGCCCGAGCGAGTCAGATACGCAGTATTTT.

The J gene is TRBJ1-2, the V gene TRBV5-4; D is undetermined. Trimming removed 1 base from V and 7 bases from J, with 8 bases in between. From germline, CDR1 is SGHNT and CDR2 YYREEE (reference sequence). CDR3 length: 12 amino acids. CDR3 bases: TGTGCCAGCAGCTTGTTTCTGAGTGGCTACACCTTC. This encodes CASSLFLSGYTF.